This T cell receptor beta chain was identified during a study of control samples from healthy donors and cancer patients. In germline, CDR1 is SGHNT, CDR2 YYREEE (reference sequence). The trim removed 3 bases at V and 6 bases at J, leaving 11 bases unmatched. The CDR3 contains 15 residues. Clones were read by immunoSEQ multiplex PCR, and TCRdb kept only the in-frame ones, dropping some. There are more than 90,000 clones in the sample; around 89% occur only once, and 7.5% to 10% lies in the top ten. Sequenced input: blood. The source is a young man in good health. The V and J genes are TRBV5-4 and TRBJ1-2; the match to TRBD1 covers 7 bases. CDR3 sequence (DNA): TGTGCCAGCAGCTCCCTCCCGAACAGGGGTAATGGCTACACCTTC. It yields the protein CASSSLPNRGNGYTF.